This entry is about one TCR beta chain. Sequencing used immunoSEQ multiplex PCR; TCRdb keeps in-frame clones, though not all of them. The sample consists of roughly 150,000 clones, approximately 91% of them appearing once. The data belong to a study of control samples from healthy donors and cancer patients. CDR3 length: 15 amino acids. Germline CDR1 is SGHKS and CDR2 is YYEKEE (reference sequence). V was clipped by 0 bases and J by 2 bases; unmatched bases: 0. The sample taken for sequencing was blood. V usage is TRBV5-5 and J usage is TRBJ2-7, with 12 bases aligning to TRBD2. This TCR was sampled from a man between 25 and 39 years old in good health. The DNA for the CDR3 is TGTGCCAGCAGCTTGGGACTAGCGGGGGCCTACGAGCAGTACTTC. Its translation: CASSLGLAGAYEQYF.